The 24 T cell receptor beta chains listed next were all sequenced from one sample in a study of PD-L1 blockade in urothelial cancer. Measured with immunoSEQ multiplex PCR; TCRdb has only the in-frame clones, and not every one. This table holds around 63,000 clones, about 81% found once. Time point here: pretreatment peripheral blood. The starting material was PBMCs, obtained around atezolizumab (anti-PD-L1) treatment. These receptors were obtained from a man in his 70s with urothelial cancer.

The rearrangement uses TRBV30 and TRBJ2-6, with D possibly matching TRBD1 (5 bases). V gave up 0 bases and J gave up 0 bases, with 21 bases separating them. This CDR3 is built from 20 residues. CDR1 is GTSNPN, CDR2 SVGIG, per germline (reference sequence). The CDR3: CAWSVYTGDLLSSGANVLTF. The CDR3 bases are TGTGCCTGGAGTGTATATACAGGCGATCTTCTTTCCTCTGGGGCCAACGTCCTGACTTTC.

The count of this clone is one. The chain combines TRBV2 with TRBJ1-5; D is uncertain. The ends were cut back, 2 bases at V and 0 bases at J, with 5 bases in the middle. CDR3 length: 14 residues. Germline assignment: CDR1 SNHLY and CDR2 FYNNEI. CDR3 nucleotide sequence: TGTGCCAGCAGTGAATTCATTAGCAATCAGCCCCAGCATTTT. It yields the protein CASSEFISNQPQHF.

The chain couples TRBV10-2 to TRBJ2-1, with TRBD1 matching over 7 bases. CDR1 is WSHSY, CDR2 SAAADI, per germline. Trimming removed 8 bases from V and 3 bases from J; junction bases left unmatched: 4. The CDR3 loop spans 13 amino acids. CDR3: CASQDRNYNEQFF. CDR3 coding DNA: TGCGCCAGCCAGGACAGGAACTACAATGAGCAGTTCTTC.

This clone was counted a few times. This chain links TRBV7-6 with TRBJ1-4, with 9 bases fitting TRBD1. V trimming: 5 bases; J trimming: 4 bases; junction bases outside the gene matches: 2. CDR1 is SGHVS, CDR2 FNYEAQ, per germline. CDR3 length: 14 residues. The CDR3 DNA sequence: TGTGCCAGCAGCCGGACAGGGGATAATGAAAAACTGTTTTTT. This gives the protein CASSRTGDNEKLFF.

The count of this clone is one. J is TRBJ2-7 and V is TRBV4-2, with 9 bases matching TRBD2. V shed 1 base, J shed 2 bases, and the junction held 12 bases outside the gene matches. The CDR3 loop spans 18 amino acids. Germline CDR1 and CDR2: LGHNA and YNFKEQ. The CDR3 protein is CASSQAASSGAPTYEQYF. The CDR3 nucleotides read TGTGCCAGCAGCCAAGCCGCGTCTAGCGGGGCACCGACCTACGAGCAGTACTTC.

In this sample, this clone turned up a few times. The chain has TRBV2 and TRBJ2-1; D is uncertain. V shed 6 bases and J shed 10 bases, with 10 bases lying between them. CDR1 and CDR2 from the germline V gene are SNHLY and FYNNEI. This CDR3 contains 11 residues. Here the CDR3 reads CASSLDWEQFF. The CDR3 bases are TGTGCCAGCAGCCTCGACTGGGAGCAGTTCTTC.

The CDR3 DNA reads TGTGCCACCTACTCGGAGGGGGCGGAATCCTATGGCTACACCTTC. Translating gives CATYSEGAESYGYTF. V and J are TRBV15 and TRBJ1-2, with 7 bases aligning to TRBD1. Unmatched junction bases numbered 13, after V lost 8 bases and J lost 4 bases. This CDR3 spans 15 amino acids. The germline CDR1 and CDR2 sequences are LNHNV and YYDKDF (reference sequence).

This chain joins TRBV14 and TRBJ2-7; TRBD1 might be the D (5 bases). CDR1 and CDR2 from the germline V gene are SGHDN and FVKESK. With 2 bases removed from V and 3 bases from J, the gap between germline ends came to 23 bases. The CDR3 totals 18 residues. The CDR3 reads CASSQSRGQSSFSYEQYF. CDR3 DNA: TGTGCCAGCAGCCAATCCAGAGGACAATCAAGCTTTAGCTACGAGCAGTACTTC.

The chain is built from TRBV7-2 and TRBJ1-1; D ambiguous. The V and J ends lost 3 bases and 11 bases respectively, with 16 bases between them. Germline V gives CDR1 SGHTA, CDR2 FQGNSA. CDR3 length: 13 residues. This CDR3 reads CASSLPTAVVAFF. In DNA form, the CDR3 reads TGTGCCAGCAGCTTGCCTACTGCTGTAGTGGCTTTCTTT. Filled out from reference TRBV7-2 and TRBJ1-1, the complete variable domain reads GAGVSQSPSNKVTEKGKDVELRCDPISGHTALYWYRQSLGQGLEFLIYFQGNSAPDKSGLPSDRFSAERTGGSVSTLTIQRTQQEDSAVYLCASSLPTAVVAFFGQGTRLTVV.

The chain combines TRBV7-3 with TRBJ2-2; no firm D call. Germline V gives CDR1 SGHTA, CDR2 FQGTGA. V shed 8 bases and J shed 8 bases, with 6 bases lying between them. This CDR3 has 10 amino acids. CDR3 residues: CASQAGELFF. The CDR3 DNA reads TGTGCCAGCCAGGCAGGGGAGCTGTTTTTT.

V usage is TRBV5-1 and J usage is TRBJ2-5; the D is unclear. The germline gives CDR1 SGHRS, CDR2 YFSETQ. Trimming removed 2 bases at V and 5 bases at J, with 4 bases between. CDR3 size: 11 residues. This CDR3 reads CASSFEETQYF. In DNA form, the CDR3 reads TGCGCCAGCAGCTTCGAGGAGACCCAGTACTTC.

The J gene is TRBJ1-2, the V gene TRBV5-6, with 10 bases aligning to TRBD1. The CDR3 extends over 16 amino acids. Germline V gives CDR1 SGHDT, CDR2 YYEEEE. Trimming cost V 0 bases and J 6 bases; bases outside gene matches: 8. The CDR3 nucleotides read TGTGCCAGCAGCTTGGGACAGGGGGCGACCAACCATGGCTACACCTTC. Translated, it gives CASSLGQGATNHGYTF.

The V gene is TRBV15, the J gene TRBJ1-1; no definite D call. Per germline, CDR1 LNHNV and CDR2 YYDKDF (reference sequence). CDR3 length: 17 residues. Trimming left V 0 bases short and J 1 base short, with 15 bases between. CDR3 DNA: TGTGCCACCAGCAGAGATCGTCAACAGCCCAGGAACACTGAAGCTTTCTTT. It codes for CATSRDRQQPRNTEAFF.

Note on this clone: A read error is possible here, since a much larger clone lies one base away. The chain couples TRBV11-2 to TRBJ2-5; D might be TRBD1 (6 bases). This CDR3 has 13 amino acids. V lost 5 bases and J lost 0, with 7 bases in between. CDR1 and CDR2 (germline): SGHAT, FQNNGV. In DNA form, the CDR3 reads TGTGCCAGCAGCCGGGACAACCAAGAGACCCAGTACTTC. Translated: CASSRDNQETQYF.

This chain uses TRBV11-1 with TRBJ2-1, with TRBD2 as a possible D gene (6 bases). Trimming pared 5 bases from V and 15 bases from J, leaving 23 bases between. The V gene's germline CDR1 is SGHAT and CDR2 FQDESV (reference sequence). CDR3 length: 14 residues. CDR3 sequence: CASSPAGERGGVFF. The CDR3 DNA sequence: TGTGCCAGCAGCCCAGCGGGTGAGCGAGGCGGGGTGTTCTTC. Together with reference TRBV11-1 and TRBJ2-1, the CDR3 gives the full variable domain: EAEVAQSPRYKITEKSQAVAFWCDPISGHATLYWYRQILGQGPELLVQFQDESVVDDSQLPKDRFSAERLKGVDSTLKIQPAELGDSAMYLCASSPAGERGGVFFGPGTRLTVL.

The rearrangement uses TRBV30 and TRBJ2-7; 8 positions agree with TRBD1. Germline V gene data show CDR1 as GTSNPN and CDR2 as SVGIG (reference sequence). The CDR3 runs 14 residues. V was clipped by 0 bases and J by 3 bases; unmatched bases: 4. The CDR3 here is CAWSVGTGGYEQYF. In DNA, the CDR3 is TGTGCCTGGAGTGTCGGGACAGGCGGCTACGAGCAGTACTTC.

This clone was counted between two and nine times. The CDR3 protein is CASSLTGSGNTIYF. The CDR3 DNA sequence: TGTGCCAGCAGCTTGACAGGTTCTGGAAACACCATATATTTT. The rearrangement uses TRBV7-6 and TRBJ1-3, with a tentative D call TRBD1 (6 bases). The V and J ends lost 3 bases and 1 base respectively, with 7 bases between them. Germline lookup yields CDR1 SGHVS and CDR2 FNYEAQ. This CDR3 contains 14 residues.

The J gene is TRBJ1-1, the V gene TRBV9; D is unresolved. V lost 4 bases, J lost 8 bases, and 18 bases lay in between. CDR3 length: 14 amino acids. Looked up from germline, CDR1 is SGDLS and CDR2 is YYNGEE. This CDR3 is CASSYLTGGSEAFF. For the CDR3, the DNA is TGTGCCAGCAGCTACCTAACTGGTGGTTCCGAAGCTTTCTTT.

This rearrangement joins TRBV27 to TRBJ2-5; 7 bases line up with TRBD1. Germline CDR1 and CDR2: MNHEY and SMNVEV (reference sequence). The CDR3 runs 14 residues. The ends lost 5 bases at V and 2 bases at J; junction bases unmatched: 5. In nucleotides, the CDR3 is TGTGCCAGCAGTCCGTGGGACAGTCAAGAGACCCAGTACTTC. Translating it yields CASSPWDSQETQYF.

The V gene is TRBV9, the J gene TRBJ2-3, with D maybe TRBD1 (5 bases). Germline V CDR1 and CDR2: SGDLS, YYNGEE. V lost 1 base and J 4 bases, leaving 13 bases between the germline ends. The CDR3 is made up of 15 amino acids. CDR3 sequence (DNA): TGTGCCAGCAGCGTATCGGGCAGGGCCGCAGATACGCAGTATTTT. It translates to CASSVSGRAADTQYF.

The chain recombines TRBV6-4 with TRBJ1-2, with D unresolved. This CDR3 has 11 amino acids. Per the germline V gene, CDR1 is MRHNA and CDR2 is SNTAGT. Trimming removed 2 bases from V and 8 bases from J, with 6 bases in between. This chain's CDR3 is CASSDGFGYTF. As DNA, the CDR3 is TGTGCCAGCAGTGACGGCTTCGGCTACACCTTC.

This clone turned up a few times. The chain carries TRBV15 and TRBJ1-2; no reliable D call. Trimming shortened V by 3 bases and J by 5 bases, and 10 bases separated the two germline ends. The CDR3 runs to 13 residues. The germline CDR1 and CDR2 sequences are LNHNV and YYDKDF (reference sequence). The CDR3 spells CATSSRERYGYTF. In DNA form, the CDR3 reads TGTGCCACCAGCAGTCGTGAGCGGTATGGCTACACCTTC.

The chain couples TRBV5-5 to TRBJ2-3; 13 nucleotides agree with TRBD2. Germline CDR1 SGHKS, CDR2 YYEKEE (reference sequence). The ends lost 4 bases at V and 4 bases at J; junction bases unmatched: 6. The CDR3 contains 16 residues. The CDR3 here is CASSPGTSGTADTQYF. DNA of the CDR3: TGTGCCAGCAGCCCGGGGACTAGCGGGACTGCAGATACGCAGTATTTT. The full variable domain, in which reference TRBV5-5 and TRBJ2-3 provide the parts outside the CDR3, is DAGVTQSPTHLIKTRGQQVTLRCSPISGHKSVSWYQQVLGQGPQFIFQYYEKEERGRGNFPDRFSARQFPNYSSELNVNALLLGDSALYLCASSPGTSGTADTQYFGPGTRLTVL.

The gene calls are TRBV19 and TRBJ1-5, with a possible D match to TRBD1 (6 bases). Trimming pared 7 bases from V and 0 bases from J, leaving 13 bases between. Germline CDR1 is LNHDA and CDR2 is SQIVND (reference sequence). This CDR3 is 15 amino acids long. The CDR3 DNA sequence: TGTGCCAGTATGGGGGGGGGCCGTAGCAATCAGCCCCAGCATTTT. This translates into CASMGGGRSNQPQHF.